This T cell receptor beta chain was identified during a study of T cells in tumors after PD-1 blockade. Here immunoSEQ multiplex PCR was the method, and the copy in TCRdb shows in-frame clones only, minus some. The data hold around 46,000 clones, with nearly 80% observed a single time. The sequence came from a human donor with basal cell carcinoma. Specimen: PBMCs, collected before anti-PD-1 treatment.

The DNA for the CDR3 is TGTGCCAGCAGTTTCCAGAGGACAGCCAAATACCATTCCTACACCTTC. It yields the protein CASSFQRTAKYHSYTF. The chain employs TRBV28 and TRBJ1-2, with D possibly matching TRBD1 (6 bases). The CDR3 covers 16 residues. Germline V gives CDR1 MDHEN, CDR2 SYDVKM. The V end was cut by 3 bases, the J end by 10 bases, with 24 bases between.